One and the same sample provided the 15 T cell receptor beta chains below, sequenced in a study of blood T cell repertoires in COVID-19. Data came from immunoSEQ multiplex PCR; TCRdb stores just in-frame clones and leaves some out. The sample has some 100,000 clones; 90% to 95% are singletons. The sample consisted of peripheral blood. All receptors come from a man aged 55 to 70 with acute or convalescent COVID-19.

There are a few counts of this clone. The chain carries TRBV19 and TRBJ1-5, with 10 positions matching TRBD1. CDR3 length equals 14 residues. Losses at the gene ends were 6 bases for V and 6 bases for J; bases not matched to a gene: 5. CDR1 is LNHDA, CDR2 SQIVND, per germline (reference sequence). DNA of the CDR3: TGTGCCAGTAGCCGACAGGGGGCCGGTCAGCCCCAGCATTTT. Translation: CASSRQGAGQPQHF.

This clone appeared a single time. The chain joins TRBV20-1 to TRBJ2-7; D may be TRBD2 (6 bases). The length of the CDR3 is 15 residues. Trimming cost V 3 bases and J 0 bases, with 15 bases left between them. Germline-derived CDR1 and CDR2 are DFQATT and SNEGSKA (reference sequence). In DNA form, the CDR3 reads TGCAGTGCTAGTCTCGGGGGAACGAGCTCCTACGAGCAGTACTTC. This codes for CSASLGGTSSYEQYF.

Here the CDR3 DNA reads TGTGCCAGCAGCTTAGCTCCCCGGGCTAACTATGGCTACACCTTC. This sequence encodes CASSLAPRANYGYTF. The V and J genes are TRBV7-2 and TRBJ1-2; the D is unclear. The V gene lost 0 bases and the J gene lost 0 bases, with 8 bases spanning the gap. The germline V gene encodes CDR1 SGHTA and CDR2 FQGNSA. The CDR3 loop spans 15 amino acids.

V usage is TRBV18 and J usage is TRBJ2-3, with D uncertain. The V end lost 3 bases, the J end lost 2 bases, and 3 bases lay between the germline ends. Germline loops: CDR1 KGHSH, CDR2 LQKENI. The CDR3 consists of 12 residues. In nucleotides, the CDR3 is TGTGCCAGCTCACCCGTCACAGATACGCAGTATTTT. It specifies CASSPVTDTQYF.

CDR3 residues: CASSPGQLNQPQHF. The CDR3 coding sequence is TGTGCCAGCAGCCCCGGACAGTTAAATCAGCCCCAGCATTTT. V is TRBV7-9 and J is TRBJ1-5; TRBD1 is a possible D gene (6 bases). The CDR3 contains 14 residues. V was trimmed by 5 bases and J by 4 bases, leaving 12 bases between them. Germline V gene sequence: CDR1 SEHNR, CDR2 FQNEAQ (reference sequence).

This sequence joins TRBV5-5 and TRBJ2-2; 7 bases align to TRBD2. Trimming cost V 10 bases and J 6 bases; bases outside gene matches: 6. The germline V gene has CDR1 SGHKS and CDR2 YYEKEE (reference sequence). This CDR3 contains 12 residues. The CDR3 loop reads CAGGELPGELFF. CDR3 in DNA: TGTGCCGGGGGGGAGTTACCCGGGGAGCTGTTTTTT.

V is TRBV5-1 and J is TRBJ1-1; possible D gene TRBD1, 5 bases. The length of the CDR3 is 13 residues. From germline, CDR1 is SGHRS and CDR2 YFSETQ. Trimming left V 4 bases short and J 6 bases short, with 13 bases between. This CDR3 is CASSNTGQAEAFF. The DNA of the CDR3 is TGCGCCAGCAGCAATACAGGCCAAGCTGAAGCTTTCTTT.

The CDR3 is CATSASGTDTQYF. CDR3 DNA sequence: TGTGCCACCAGTGCTAGCGGCACAGATACGCAGTATTTT. J is TRBJ2-3 and V is TRBV24-1, with a tentative D call TRBD2 (6 bases). Germline V gene lookup returns CDR1 KGHDR and CDR2 SFDVKD. The CDR3 spans 13 residues. V lost 5 bases to trimming and J lost 1 base, with 6 bases between them.

The chain employs TRBV24-1 and TRBJ1-2, with D perhaps TRBD1 (5 bases). Germline lookup yields CDR1 KGHDR and CDR2 SFDVKD. The CDR3 consists of 16 residues. Trimming took off 4 bases at V and 4 bases at J, with 18 bases between the two ends. The CDR3 region has the DNA TGTGCCACCAGTGAAGGGACTCAAGGCATAACCTATGGCTACACCTTC. Its protein is CATSEGTQGITYGYTF.

The rearrangement links TRBV4-1 to TRBJ1-2, with D uncertain. This CDR3 comprises 13 residues. Per germline, CDR1 MGHRA and CDR2 YSYEKL. Trimming shortened V by 7 bases and J by 0 bases, and 9 bases separated the two germline ends. This CDR3 is CASTDIANYGYTF. CDR3 sequence (DNA): TGCGCCAGCACAGACATAGCTAACTATGGCTACACCTTC.

The gene calls are TRBV20-1 and TRBJ2-1; TRBD2 is a possible D gene (5 bases). The V gene lost 2 bases and the J gene lost 9 bases, with 5 bases spanning the gap. Germline CDR1 DFQATT, CDR2 SNEGSKA (reference sequence). The length of the CDR3 is 10 residues. The CDR3: CSARRGEQFF. As DNA, the CDR3 is TGCAGTGCTAGACGGGGTGAGCAGTTCTTC.

The chain carries TRBV9 and TRBJ2-5; 8 nucleotides line up with TRBD2. After removal of 0 bases from V and 5 bases from J, the junction contained 6 bases not matched to a gene. Germline values: CDR1 SGDLS, CDR2 YYNGEE. This CDR3 is built from 15 residues. The CDR3: CASSVEAGGGETQYF. DNA of the CDR3: TGTGCCAGCAGCGTAGAAGCGGGCGGGGGGGAGACCCAGTACTTC.

The genes are TRBV28 and TRBJ1-4; D may be TRBD1 (5 bases). Germline values: CDR1 MDHEN, CDR2 SYDVKM. The CDR3 is 15 residues long. Trimming took off 6 bases at V and 8 bases at J, with 19 bases between the two ends. The CDR3 spells CASRPVVGLGEKLFF. CDR3 DNA sequence: TGTGCCAGCAGGCCTGTGGTGGGACTTGGGGAAAAACTGTTTTTT.

This chain joins TRBV19 and TRBJ1-1; D remains ambiguous. The germline V gene encodes CDR1 LNHDA and CDR2 SQIVND (reference sequence). This CDR3 has 13 amino acids. The V end was cut by 7 bases, the J end by 6 bases, with 15 bases between. In nucleotides, the CDR3 is TGTGCCAGTACCCCCGGAGGGAGGGCTGAAGCTTTCTTT. It codes for CASTPGGRAEAFF.

The V call is TRBV5-4, the J call TRBJ2-1; possibly TRBD1 for D (6 bases). Trimming stripped 3 bases from V and 5 bases from J, with 12 bases between. The CDR3 runs 14 residues. The germline V gene encodes CDR1 SGHNT and CDR2 YYREEE (reference sequence). The chain's CDR3 is CASSSGVGNNEQFF. In DNA, the CDR3 is TGTGCCAGCAGCTCAGGGGTCGGGAACAATGAGCAGTTCTTC.